A selection of T cell receptor beta chains follows, all from one sample in a study of PD-1 blockade in classical Hodgkin lymphoma. Only in-frame clones appear in the TCRdb table, and some are missing; sequencing was by immunoSEQ multiplex PCR. The sample comprises about 97,000 clones, approximately 88% of which are singletons, and 9.5% to 15% rests with the top ten. Sequenced material: peripheral blood mononuclear cells (PBMCs), taken at baseline. The receptors were sampled from a human donor with classical Hodgkin lymphoma. Both conserved end residues are part of each CDR3. Each record gives: D gene, J gene, V gene, clone size, CDR3 DNA, CDR3 protein. A D gene is named only where the DNA matches it firmly. Rows may omit the clone size; those that give it use once, few, many or a size class.

d_gene: NA
j_gene: TRBJ2-5
v_gene: TRBV27
abundance: NA
CDR3nt: TGTGCCAGCAGCCGCCGCCGGGGGGAGACCCAGTACTTC
CDR3aa: CASSRRRGETQYF

d_gene: NA
j_gene: TRBJ1-5
v_gene: TRBV2
abundance: NA
CDR3nt: TGTGCCAGCAGAGGACCCGGGAAACCCCAGCATTTT
CDR3aa: CASRGPGKPQHF

d_gene: NA
j_gene: TRBJ2-1
v_gene: TRBV6-5
abundance: NA
CDR3nt: TGTGCCAGCAGGCCCGTAGCGGTCTACAATGAGCAGTTCTTC
CDR3aa: CASRPVAVYNEQFF

d_gene: TRBD2
j_gene: TRBJ2-2
v_gene: TRBV7-2
abundance: NA
CDR3nt: TGTGCCAGCAACCCGGGGGGCACCGGGGAGCTGTTTTTT
CDR3aa: CASNPGGTGELFF

d_gene: NA
j_gene: TRBJ2-7
v_gene: TRBV27
abundance: NA
CDR3nt: TGTGCCAGCAGTTTTATCCGGGACGGACTTGGCGACGAGCAGTACTTC
CDR3aa: CASSFIRDGLGDEQYF

d_gene: NA
j_gene: TRBJ1-6
v_gene: TRBV30
abundance: once
CDR3nt: TGTGCTGGAGGGAATTCCTATAATTCACCCCTCCACTTT
CDR3aa: CAGGNSYNSPLHF

d_gene: TRBD2
j_gene: TRBJ2-3
v_gene: TRBV28
abundance: few
CDR3nt: TGTGCCAGCAGTTTACGGCCTCTAGCGGGGGCGGGGACAGATACGCAGTATTTT
CDR3aa: CASSLRPLAGAGTDTQYF

d_gene: NA
j_gene: TRBJ2-3
v_gene: TRBV6-5
abundance: NA
CDR3nt: TGTGCCAGCAGTCCAAAGGTGGAAGAGTCAGATACGCAGTATTTT
CDR3aa: CASSPKVEESDTQYF

d_gene: NA
j_gene: TRBJ2-1
v_gene: TRBV11-3
abundance: NA
CDR3nt: TGTGCCAGCAGCGAAGGGGTTTATAACAATGAGCAGTTCTTC
CDR3aa: CASSEGVYNNEQFF

d_gene: NA
j_gene: TRBJ1-5
v_gene: TRBV4-1
abundance: medium-sized
CDR3nt: TGCGCCAGCAGCCAATCCCGGGACTCCGGGTGGGATGCCCAGCATTTT
CDR3aa: CASSQSRDSGWDAQHF

d_gene: NA
j_gene: TRBJ1-6
v_gene: TRBV7-9
abundance: NA
CDR3nt: TGTGCCAGTGGGGGTTCACCCCTCCACTTT
CDR3aa: CASGGSPLHF

d_gene: NA
j_gene: TRBJ2-2
v_gene: TRBV5-1
abundance: NA
CDR3nt: TGCGCCAGCAGCTTGGATGGGACTGCGAACACCGGGGAGCTGTTTTTT
CDR3aa: CASSLDGTANTGELFF

d_gene: TRBD1
j_gene: TRBJ1-1
v_gene: TRBV10-3
abundance: NA
CDR3nt: TGTGCCATTTCGACAGGGGAGGGTAGAGACACTGAAGCTTTCTTT
CDR3aa: CAISTGEGRDTEAFF

d_gene: TRBD2
j_gene: TRBJ2-3
v_gene: TRBV19
abundance: NA
CDR3nt: TGTGCCAGTAGCGAATTCGGCCGGTTAGCGGGAGGCGTCGATACGCAGTATTTT
CDR3aa: CASSEFGRLAGGVDTQYF

d_gene: TRBD1
j_gene: TRBJ2-7
v_gene: TRBV18
abundance: NA
CDR3nt: TGTGCCAGCTCACCGGAACAGGGGGGCAGCGACGAGCAGTACTTC
CDR3aa: CASSPEQGGSDEQYF

d_gene: TRBD2
j_gene: TRBJ2-1
v_gene: TRBV9
abundance: NA
CDR3nt: TGTGCCAGCAGCGCCCCCCGCGGGAGCCTATCCTACAATGAGCAGTTCTTC
CDR3aa: CASSAPRGSLSYNEQFF

d_gene: TRBD2
j_gene: TRBJ2-1
v_gene: TRBV5-5
abundance: NA
CDR3nt: TGTGCCAGCAGCCCGCGCTCAACACTGGGGGTAGCGGGAAGAAACAATGAGCAGTTCTTC
CDR3aa: CASSPRSTLGVAGRNNEQFF

d_gene: NA
j_gene: TRBJ1-4
v_gene: TRBV7-9
abundance: NA
CDR3nt: TGTGCCAGCAGCGCCAATGGGGGTCGGGAAAAACTGTTTTTT
CDR3aa: CASSANGGREKLFF

d_gene: NA
j_gene: TRBJ2-7
v_gene: TRBV5-1
abundance: NA
CDR3nt: TGCGCCAGCAGCTCAGACAGGCCCTCCTACGAGCAGTACTTC
CDR3aa: CASSSDRPSYEQYF

d_gene: NA
j_gene: TRBJ2-7
v_gene: TRBV7-8
abundance: once
CDR3nt: TGTGCCAGCAGCCCGACAACCTCCTACGAGCAGTACTTC
CDR3aa: CASSPTTSYEQYF

d_gene: NA
j_gene: TRBJ2-7
v_gene: TRBV28
abundance: NA
CDR3nt: TGTGCCAGCAGTTTCTCTGTCCCTTACGAGCAGTACTTC
CDR3aa: CASSFSVPYEQYF

d_gene: TRBD2
j_gene: TRBJ2-7
v_gene: TRBV7-9
abundance: NA
CDR3nt: TGTGCCAGCAGCTTAGTTCTAGCGGAGACCCACTTC
CDR3aa: CASSLVLAETHF

d_gene: NA
j_gene: TRBJ1-3
v_gene: TRBV10-2
abundance: NA
CDR3nt: TGCGCCAGCAGAGATGTATCCTGGGGGGACACCATATATTTT
CDR3aa: CASRDVSWGDTIYF

d_gene: TRBD2
j_gene: TRBJ2-1
v_gene: TRBV9
abundance: NA
CDR3nt: TGTGCCAGCAGCCAAAGCCCGAAGACTAGCGGGTACAATGAGCAGTTCTTC
CDR3aa: CASSQSPKTSGYNEQFF

d_gene: NA
j_gene: TRBJ2-5
v_gene: TRBV4-3
abundance: NA
CDR3nt: TGCGCCAGCAGCCAAGACCGCCAGGGGCGGGGGCGGGGGACCCAGTACTTC
CDR3aa: CASSQDRQGRGRGTQYF

d_gene: NA
j_gene: TRBJ1-1
v_gene: TRBV5-4
abundance: once
CDR3nt: TGTGCCAGCAGCGGCGGGGGGAACACTGAAGCTTTCTTT
CDR3aa: CASSGGGNTEAFF

d_gene: NA
j_gene: TRBJ2-3
v_gene: TRBV14
abundance: NA
CDR3nt: TGTGCCAGCAGCCGACAGGACGCACGCACAGATACGCAGTATTTT
CDR3aa: CASSRQDARTDTQYF

d_gene: NA
j_gene: TRBJ1-2
v_gene: TRBV4-2
abundance: NA
CDR3nt: TGTGCCAGCAGCCAAGGGGATAACTATGGCTACACCTTC
CDR3aa: CASSQGDNYGYTF

d_gene: NA
j_gene: TRBJ2-3
v_gene: TRBV9
abundance: NA
CDR3nt: TGTGCCAGCAACGGCAGGGGGGCCACAGATACGCAGTATTTT
CDR3aa: CASNGRGATDTQYF

d_gene: NA
j_gene: TRBJ2-7
v_gene: TRBV6-5
abundance: NA
CDR3nt: TGTGCCAGCAGTCCATTAGACCCTGATACCTACGAGCAGTACTTC
CDR3aa: CASSPLDPDTYEQYF

d_gene: NA
j_gene: TRBJ2-2
v_gene: TRBV10-3
abundance: NA
CDR3nt: TGTGCCATCAGTGATGGGGTTAGGAACACCGGGGAGCTGTTTTTT
CDR3aa: CAISDGVRNTGELFF

d_gene: NA
j_gene: TRBJ2-5
v_gene: TRBV25-1
abundance: NA
CDR3nt: TGTGCCAGCAGTGAATTGTGGGGGAGCGAGACCCAGTACTTC
CDR3aa: CASSELWGSETQYF

d_gene: NA
j_gene: TRBJ2-2
v_gene: TRBV19
abundance: NA
CDR3nt: TGTGCCAGTAGTATAGCAGGATGGGGCACCGGGGAGCTGTTTTTT
CDR3aa: CASSIAGWGTGELFF

d_gene: TRBD2
j_gene: TRBJ2-1
v_gene: TRBV11-3
abundance: NA
CDR3nt: TGTGCCAGCAGCCCTACTCCGGGACTAGGAGATTACAATGAGCAGTTCTTC
CDR3aa: CASSPTPGLGDYNEQFF

d_gene: NA
j_gene: TRBJ2-5
v_gene: TRBV5-1
abundance: NA
CDR3nt: TGCGCCAGCAGCTCAGGGACGGCCGGTGAAACCCAGTACTTC
CDR3aa: CASSSGTAGETQYF